The clone carrying this T cell receptor (beta chain) turned up a few times. Its antigen remains unidentified. These data come from a study of T cell repertoires in cytomegalovirus infection. Germline CDR1 SGHVS, CDR2 FQNEAQ. The CDR3 consists of 16 residues. V gave up 3 bases and J gave up 6 bases; unmatched junction bases: 13. TCRdb re-called the reads through MiXCR, storing one row per CDR3 protein. The repertoire includes approximately 770,000 distinct CDR3 sequences, almost 30% of them detected once, and over 10% sits in the top ten. The chain has TRBV7-8 and TRBJ1-1; 7 bases line up with TRBD1. The sequence was collected from a human donor in good health (CMV status not recorded). Some clones in this sample may be carry-over from other donors' samples. The sequencing here drew on cultured CD8+ T cells from PBMCs, taken from culture after CMV antigen stimulation. CDR3 loop: CASSFKGAVGGPEAFF. The DNA of the CDR3 is TGTGCCAGCAGCTTCAAGGGGGCCGTAGGTGGCCCTGAAGCTTTCTTT.